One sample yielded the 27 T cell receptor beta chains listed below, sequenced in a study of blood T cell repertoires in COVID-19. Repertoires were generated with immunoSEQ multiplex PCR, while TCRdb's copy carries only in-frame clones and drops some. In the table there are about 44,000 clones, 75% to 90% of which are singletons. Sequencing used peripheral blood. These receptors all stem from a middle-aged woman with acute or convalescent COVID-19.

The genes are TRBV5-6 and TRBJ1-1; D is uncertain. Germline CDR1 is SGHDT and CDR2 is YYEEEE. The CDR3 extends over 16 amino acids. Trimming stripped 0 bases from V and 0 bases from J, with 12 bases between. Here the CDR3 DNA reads TGTGCCAGCAGCTTGGGAGTCCCTGAATTGAACACTGAAGCTTTCTTT. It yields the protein CASSLGVPELNTEAFF.

The CDR3 is CSVGDRNNSPLHF. CDR3 bases: TGCAGCGTTGGTGACAGAAATAATTCACCCCTCCACTTT. V is TRBV29-1 and J is TRBJ1-6; possibly TRBD1 for D (5 bases). The ends were cut back, 4 bases at V and 5 bases at J, with 9 bases in the middle. CDR1 is SQVTM, CDR2 ANQGSEA, per germline. The CDR3 runs to 13 residues. The full variable domain, with the rest looked up from reference TRBV29-1 and TRBJ1-6, is SAVISQKPSRDICQRGTSLTIQCQVDSQVTMMFWYRQQPGQSLTLIATANQGSEATYESGFVIDKFPISRPNLTFSTLTVSNMSPEDSSIYLCSVGDRNNSPLHFGNGTRLTVT.

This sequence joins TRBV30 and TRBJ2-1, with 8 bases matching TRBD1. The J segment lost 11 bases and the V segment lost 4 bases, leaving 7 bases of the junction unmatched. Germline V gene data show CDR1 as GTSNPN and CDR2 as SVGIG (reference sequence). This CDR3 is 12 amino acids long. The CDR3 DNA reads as TGTGCCTGGACCAGGGGGCCCACTCAGCAGTTCTTC. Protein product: CAWTRGPTQQFF. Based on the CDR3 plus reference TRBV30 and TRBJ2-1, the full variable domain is SQTIHQWPATLVQPVGSPLSLECTVEGTSNPNLYWYRQAAGRGLQLLFYSVGIGQISSEVPQNLSASRPQDRQFILSSKKLLLSDSGFYLCAWTRGPTQQFFGPGTRLTVL.

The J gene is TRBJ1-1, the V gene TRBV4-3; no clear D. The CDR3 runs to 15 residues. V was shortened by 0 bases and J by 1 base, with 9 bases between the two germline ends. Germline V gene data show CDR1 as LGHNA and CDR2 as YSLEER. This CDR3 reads CASSQDPGKNTEAFF. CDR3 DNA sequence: TGCGCCAGCAGCCAAGATCCGGGGAAGAACACTGAAGCTTTCTTT.

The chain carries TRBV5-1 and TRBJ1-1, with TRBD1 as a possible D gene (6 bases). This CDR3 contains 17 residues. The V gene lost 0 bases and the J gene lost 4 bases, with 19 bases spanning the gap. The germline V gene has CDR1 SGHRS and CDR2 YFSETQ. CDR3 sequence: CASSLEGVPGRGTEAFF. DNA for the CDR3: TGCGCCAGCAGCTTGGAGGGGGTCCCGGGTAGGGGCACTGAAGCTTTCTTT.

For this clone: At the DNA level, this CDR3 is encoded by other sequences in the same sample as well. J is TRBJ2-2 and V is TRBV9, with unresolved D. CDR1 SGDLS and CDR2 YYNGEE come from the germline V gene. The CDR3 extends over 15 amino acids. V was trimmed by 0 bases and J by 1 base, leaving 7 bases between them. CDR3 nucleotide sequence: TGTGCCAGCAGCGTAGGGCGGCGGAACACCGGGGAGCTGTTTTTT. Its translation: CASSVGRRNTGELFF.

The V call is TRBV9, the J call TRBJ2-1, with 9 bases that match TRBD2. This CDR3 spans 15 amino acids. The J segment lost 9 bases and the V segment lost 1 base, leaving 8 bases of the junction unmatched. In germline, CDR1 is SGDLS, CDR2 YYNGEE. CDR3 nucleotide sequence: TGTGCCAGCAGCGTAAGGGCGGGAGGGCCGTTTGAGCAGTTCTTC. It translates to CASSVRAGGPFEQFF.

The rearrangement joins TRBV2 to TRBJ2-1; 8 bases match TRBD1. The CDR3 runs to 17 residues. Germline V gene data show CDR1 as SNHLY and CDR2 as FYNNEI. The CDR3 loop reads CDSVTEPGQASYNEQFF. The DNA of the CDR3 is TGTGACTCCGTCACTGAACCGGGACAGGCGAGCTACAATGAGCAGTTCTTC.

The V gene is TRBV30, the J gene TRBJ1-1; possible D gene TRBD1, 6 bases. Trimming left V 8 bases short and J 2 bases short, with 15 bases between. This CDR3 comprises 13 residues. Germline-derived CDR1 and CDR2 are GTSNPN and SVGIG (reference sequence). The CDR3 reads CAGRGHSNTEAFF. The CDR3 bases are TGTGCCGGCCGGGGACACAGTAACACTGAAGCTTTCTTT.

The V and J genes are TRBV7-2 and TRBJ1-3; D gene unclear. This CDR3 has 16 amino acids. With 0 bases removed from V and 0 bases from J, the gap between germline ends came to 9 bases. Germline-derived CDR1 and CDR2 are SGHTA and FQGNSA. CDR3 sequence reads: CASSLAWLISGNTIYF. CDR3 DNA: TGTGCCAGCAGCTTAGCTTGGCTGATCTCTGGAAACACCATATATTTT.

The CDR3 coding sequence is TGTGCCAGCAGCTTGAACAGCTTGAGGGCTACCGGGGAGCTGTTTTTT. Translating gives CASSLNSLRATGELFF. This chain uses TRBV5-4 with TRBJ2-2; weak D call: TRBD2 (5 bases). The ends were cut back, 1 base at V and 5 bases at J, with 15 bases in the middle. The CDR3 loop spans 16 amino acids. In germline, CDR1 is SGHNT, CDR2 YYREEE (reference sequence).

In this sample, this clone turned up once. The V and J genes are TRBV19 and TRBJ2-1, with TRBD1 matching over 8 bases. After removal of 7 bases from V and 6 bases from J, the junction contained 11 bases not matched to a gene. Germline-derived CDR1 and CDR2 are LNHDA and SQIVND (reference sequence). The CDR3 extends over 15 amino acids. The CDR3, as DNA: TGTGCCAGTACCCCAGGGGGCCTCGGGGGCAATGAGCAGTTCTTC. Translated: CASTPGGLGGNEQFF.

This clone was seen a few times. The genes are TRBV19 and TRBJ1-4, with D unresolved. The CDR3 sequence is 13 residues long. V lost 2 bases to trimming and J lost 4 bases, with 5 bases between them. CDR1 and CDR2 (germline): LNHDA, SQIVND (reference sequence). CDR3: CASSIQINEKLFF. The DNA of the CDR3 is TGTGCCAGTAGTATACAGATTAATGAAAAACTGTTTTTT.

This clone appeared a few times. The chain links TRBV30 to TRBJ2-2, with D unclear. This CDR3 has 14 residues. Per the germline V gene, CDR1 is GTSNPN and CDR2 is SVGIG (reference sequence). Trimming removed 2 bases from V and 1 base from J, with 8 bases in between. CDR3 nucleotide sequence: TGTGCCTGGAGTAACTCCCGGAACACCGGGGAGCTGTTTTTT. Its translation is CAWSNSRNTGELFF.

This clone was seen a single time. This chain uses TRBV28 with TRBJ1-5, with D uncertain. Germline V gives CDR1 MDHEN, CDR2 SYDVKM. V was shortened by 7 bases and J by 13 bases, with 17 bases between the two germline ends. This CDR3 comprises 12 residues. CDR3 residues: CASTVRGGNQHF. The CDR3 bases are TGTGCCAGCACCGTACGGGGTGGTAATCAGCATTTT.

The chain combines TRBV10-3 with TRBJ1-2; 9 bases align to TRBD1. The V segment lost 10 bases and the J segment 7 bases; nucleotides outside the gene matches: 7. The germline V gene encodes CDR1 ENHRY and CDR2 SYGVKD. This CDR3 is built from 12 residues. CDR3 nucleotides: TGTGCCACGACAGGGGGTCAGCTTGGCTACACCTTC. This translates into CATTGGQLGYTF.

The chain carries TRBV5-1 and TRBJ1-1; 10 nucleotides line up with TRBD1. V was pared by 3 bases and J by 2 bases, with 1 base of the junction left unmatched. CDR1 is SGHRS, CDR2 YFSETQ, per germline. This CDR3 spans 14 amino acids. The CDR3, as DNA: TGCGCCAGCAGCTGGGACAGGGGAAACACTGAAGCTTTCTTT. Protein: CASSWDRGNTEAFF.

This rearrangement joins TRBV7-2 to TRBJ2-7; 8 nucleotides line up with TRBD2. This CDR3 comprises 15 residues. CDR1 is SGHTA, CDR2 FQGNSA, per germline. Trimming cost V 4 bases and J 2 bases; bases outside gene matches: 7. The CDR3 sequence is CASSSSQLAAYEQYF. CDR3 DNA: TGTGCCAGCAGCTCTTCACAACTAGCGGCCTACGAGCAGTACTTC.

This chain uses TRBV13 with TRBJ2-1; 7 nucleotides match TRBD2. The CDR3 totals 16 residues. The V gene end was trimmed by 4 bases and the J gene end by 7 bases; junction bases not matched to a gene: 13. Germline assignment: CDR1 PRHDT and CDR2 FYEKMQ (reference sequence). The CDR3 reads CASSSFWGRARNEQFF. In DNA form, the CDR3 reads TGTGCCAGCAGCTCCTTTTGGGGGAGGGCCAGGAATGAGCAGTTCTTC.

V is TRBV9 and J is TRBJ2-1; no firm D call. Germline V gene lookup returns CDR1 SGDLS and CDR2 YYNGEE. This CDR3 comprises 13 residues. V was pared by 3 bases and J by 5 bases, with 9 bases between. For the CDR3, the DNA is TGTGCCAGCAGCGGGTACTCGGACAATGAGCAGTTCTTC. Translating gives CASSGYSDNEQFF.

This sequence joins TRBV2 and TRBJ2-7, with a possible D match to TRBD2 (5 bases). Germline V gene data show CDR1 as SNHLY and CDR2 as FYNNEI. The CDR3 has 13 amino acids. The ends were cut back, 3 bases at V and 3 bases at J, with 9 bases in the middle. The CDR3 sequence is CASSDVGGYEQYF. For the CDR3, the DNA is TGTGCCAGCAGTGACGTCGGAGGCTACGAGCAGTACTTC. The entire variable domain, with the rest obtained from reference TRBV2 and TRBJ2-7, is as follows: EPEVTQTPSHQVTQMGQEVILRCVPISNHLYFYWYRQILGQKVEFLVSFYNNEISEKSEIFDDQFSVERPDGSNFTLKIRSTKLEDSAMYFCASSDVGGYEQYFGPGTRLTVT.

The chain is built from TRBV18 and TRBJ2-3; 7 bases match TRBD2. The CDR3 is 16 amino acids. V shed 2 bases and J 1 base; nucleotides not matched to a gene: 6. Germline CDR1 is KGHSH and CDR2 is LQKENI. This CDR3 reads CASSPRLAQGTDTQYF. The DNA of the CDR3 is TGTGCCAGCTCACCAAGACTAGCCCAGGGCACAGATACGCAGTATTTT.

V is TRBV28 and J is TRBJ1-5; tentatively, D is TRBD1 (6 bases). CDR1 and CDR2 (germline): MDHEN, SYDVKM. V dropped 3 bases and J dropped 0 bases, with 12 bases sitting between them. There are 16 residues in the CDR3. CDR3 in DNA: TGTGCCAGCAGTTTCTCGGGACAACATAGCAATCAGCCCCAGCATTTT. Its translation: CASSFSGQHSNQPQHF.

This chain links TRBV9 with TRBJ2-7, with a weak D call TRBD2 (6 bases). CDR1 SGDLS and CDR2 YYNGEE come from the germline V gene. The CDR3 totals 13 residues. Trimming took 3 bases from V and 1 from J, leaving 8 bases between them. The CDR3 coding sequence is TGTGCCAGCAGCGGGGGACTTTCCTACGAGCAGTACTTC. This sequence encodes CASSGGLSYEQYF. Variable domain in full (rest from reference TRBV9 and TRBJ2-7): DSGVTQTPKHLITATGQRVTLRCSPRSGDLSVYWYQQSLDQGLQFLIQYYNGEERAKGNILERFSAQQFPDLHSELNLSSLELGDSALYFCASSGGLSYEQYFGPGTRLTVT.

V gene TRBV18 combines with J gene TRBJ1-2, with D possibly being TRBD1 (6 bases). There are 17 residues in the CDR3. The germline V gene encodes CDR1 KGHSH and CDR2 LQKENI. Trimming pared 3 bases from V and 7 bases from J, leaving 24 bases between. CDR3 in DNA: TGTGCCAGCTCACCTTGGGACACGGGGCCGAGAACTATTGGCTACACCTTC. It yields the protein CASSPWDTGPRTIGYTF. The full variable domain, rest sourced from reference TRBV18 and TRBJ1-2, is NAGVMQNPRHLVRRRGQEARLRCSPMKGHSHVYWYRQLPEEGLKFMVYLQKENIIDESGMPKERFSAEFPKEGPSILRIQQVVRGDSAAYFCASSPWDTGPRTIGYTFGSGTRLTVV.

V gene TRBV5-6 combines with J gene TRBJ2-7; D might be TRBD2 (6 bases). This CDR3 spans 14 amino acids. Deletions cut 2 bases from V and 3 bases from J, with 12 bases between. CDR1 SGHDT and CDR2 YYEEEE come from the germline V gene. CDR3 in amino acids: CASSFGGRSYEQYF. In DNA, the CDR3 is TGTGCCAGCAGCTTCGGAGGGAGGAGCTACGAGCAGTACTTC.

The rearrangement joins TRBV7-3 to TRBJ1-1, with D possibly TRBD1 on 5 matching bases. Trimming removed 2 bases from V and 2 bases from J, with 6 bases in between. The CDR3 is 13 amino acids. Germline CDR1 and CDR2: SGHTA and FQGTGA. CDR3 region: CASSLQGNTEAFF. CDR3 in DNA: TGTGCCAGCAGCTTACAGGGAAACACTGAAGCTTTCTTT.